The next 21 T cell receptor beta chains were all read from a single sample in a study of blood T cell repertoires in COVID-19. This table comes from immunoSEQ multiplex PCR, and its TCRdb copy is limited to in-frame clones, with some not included. Among approximately 100,000 clones listed, about 89% were seen once. The sequencing sample was made of peripheral blood. The receptors were sampled from a man aged 50 to 60 with acute or convalescent COVID-19.

This clone was counted a single time. This rearrangement joins TRBV5-1 to TRBJ2-5; 9 nucleotides agree with TRBD1. Germline loops: CDR1 SGHRS, CDR2 YFSETQ. This CDR3 region has 13 residues. With 4 bases clipped from V and 5 bases from J, the junction kept 3 bases outside the gene matches. CDR3 nucleotide sequence: TGCGCCAGCAGCCCCGGGACAGGGGAGACCCAGTACTTC. This gives the protein CASSPGTGETQYF.

This chain uses TRBV18 with TRBJ1-2; D unclear. CDR1 and CDR2 from the germline V gene are KGHSH and LQKENI. Trimming took off 3 bases at V and 5 bases at J, with 10 bases between the two ends. The CDR3 length is 13 residues. The CDR3: CASSPETLYGYTF. The CDR3 nucleotides read TGTGCCAGCTCACCCGAGACTTTGTATGGCTACACCTTC.

The rearrangement uses TRBV6-5 and TRBJ2-5; 7 bases align to TRBD2. The V gene end was trimmed by 0 bases and the J gene end by 4 bases; junction bases not matched to a gene: 2. Germline V gives CDR1 MNHEY, CDR2 SVGAGI. CDR3 length equals 14 residues. CDR3 loop: CASSYSGGTETQYF. The DNA of the CDR3 is TGTGCCAGCAGTTACTCGGGGGGGACAGAGACCCAGTACTTC.

V gene TRBV6-6 combines with J gene TRBJ2-2; TRBD1 matches at 7 bases. The CDR3 sequence is 12 residues long. Germline V gene data show CDR1 as MNHNY and CDR2 as SVGAGI (reference sequence). Trimming removed 6 bases from V and 6 bases from J; junction bases left unmatched: 1. This chain's CDR3 is CASRTGSGELFF. The DNA for the CDR3 is TGTGCCAGCAGGACAGGGTCCGGGGAGCTGTTTTTT.

V usage is TRBV19 and J usage is TRBJ1-1; D remains unclear. The CDR3 totals 15 residues. CDR1 and CDR2 from the germline V gene are LNHDA and SQIVND (reference sequence). V gave up 2 bases and J gave up 3 bases, with 13 bases separating them. The CDR3 DNA reads TGTGCCAGTAGTATATCCCCTAAGATCTACACTGAAGCTTTCTTT. Its translation is CASSISPKIYTEAFF.

The chain joins TRBV7-9 to TRBJ2-2; TRBD1 aligns across 7 bases. V shed 5 bases and J 3 bases; nucleotides not matched to a gene: 9. Per germline, CDR1 SEHNR and CDR2 FQNEAQ (reference sequence). This CDR3 comprises 16 residues. The DNA of the CDR3 is TGTGCCAGCAGCATTAGGGGGCGCGGGTACACCGGGGAGCTGTTTTTT. Amino acids: CASSIRGRGYTGELFF.

This chain connects TRBV7-9 to TRBJ2-7; D perhaps matches TRBD2 (6 bases). Trimming took 5 bases from V and 7 from J, leaving 15 bases between them. The CDR3 totals 13 residues. The germline gives CDR1 SEHNR, CDR2 FQNEAQ (reference sequence). The CDR3 here is CASSKDTAGEQYF. The CDR3 nucleotides read TGTGCCAGCAGCAAAGACACCGCGGGAGAGCAGTACTTC.

This clone occurred once. The chain is built from TRBV5-1 and TRBJ1-3; the D gene is possibly TRBD1 (6 bases). V was pared by 0 bases and J by 3 bases, with 13 bases between. The CDR3 is made up of 16 amino acids. CDR1 is SGHRS, CDR2 YFSETQ, per germline. The CDR3 reads CASSLASGDVGNTIYF. CDR3 sequence (DNA): TGCGCCAGCAGCTTGGCCTCAGGGGACGTTGGAAACACCATATATTTT.

J is TRBJ2-5 and V is TRBV5-5, with 11 bases matching TRBD2. The CDR3 has 15 amino acids. With 4 bases clipped from V and 5 bases from J, the junction kept 7 bases outside the gene matches. The germline CDR1 and CDR2 sequences are SGHKS and YYEKEE (reference sequence). CDR3 in amino acids: CASSPVAGGFETQYF. The CDR3 DNA follows: TGTGCCAGCAGCCCGGTAGCGGGGGGGTTTGAGACCCAGTACTTC.

The chain combines TRBV20-1 with TRBJ2-5; D not certain. Germline CDR1 is DFQATT and CDR2 is SNEGSKA (reference sequence). The V end was cut by 6 bases, the J end by 2 bases, with 7 bases between. The CDR3 covers 11 residues. This CDR3 is CSAQEQETQYF. CDR3 nucleotides: TGCAGTGCCCAGGAACAAGAGACCCAGTACTTC.

The chain employs TRBV28 and TRBJ1-6; TRBD1 matches 8 bases. V shed 8 bases, J shed 3 bases, and the junction held 9 bases outside the gene matches. Germline V gene lookup returns CDR1 MDHEN and CDR2 SYDVKM. The CDR3 length is 16 residues. CDR3 nucleotide sequence: TGTGCCAGCTCCGAGACAGGGGCAAACTATAATTCACCCCTCCACTTT. Its translation is CASSETGANYNSPLHF. Full variable domain (missing parts from reference TRBV28 and TRBJ1-6): DVKVTQSSRYLVKRTGEKVFLECVQDMDHENMFWYRQDPGLGLRLIYFSYDVKMKEKGDIPEGYSVSREKKERFSLILESASTNQTSMYLCASSETGANYNSPLHFGNGTRLTVT.

The chain links TRBV4-1 to TRBJ2-3; 7 bases are a match to TRBD2. The CDR3 loop spans 14 amino acids. The germline gives CDR1 MGHRA, CDR2 YSYEKL. With 6 bases clipped from V and 2 bases from J, the junction kept 5 bases outside the gene matches. The CDR3 protein is CASRSGAITDTQYF. The CDR3 coding sequence is TGCGCCAGCAGAAGCGGGGCGATCACAGATACGCAGTATTTT.

The sample holds one count of this clone. V and J are TRBV7-7 and TRBJ2-7; possible D gene TRBD2, 7 bases. Germline CDR1 reads SSHAT; CDR2 reads FNYEAQ (reference sequence). The CDR3 is 15 amino acids. The V gene lost 5 bases and the J gene lost 7 bases, with 21 bases spanning the gap. The CDR3 coding sequence is TGTGCCAGCAGCCCCATCAGTGGGGGGGCCGGGGAGCAGTACTTC. Amino acid sequence: CASSPISGGAGEQYF.

This clone was recorded only once. The chain links TRBV5-1 to TRBJ1-2, with D uncertain. The germline V and J ends were trimmed by 6 bases and 3 bases, with 15 bases remaining between them. Per the germline V gene, CDR1 is SGHRS and CDR2 is YFSETQ. CDR3 length: 14 amino acids. The CDR3 loop reads CASTYFDTDYGYTF. The CDR3 DNA reads TGCGCCAGCACCTACTTCGACACCGACTATGGCTACACCTTC.

This clone was counted once. The CDR3 DNA is TGTGCCAGCAGCCAACCGGGACTAGCGGGGGGAGGGGAGACCCAGTACTTC. Protein sequence: CASSQPGLAGGGETQYF. The J gene is TRBJ2-5, the V gene TRBV3-1 (or the pseudogene TRBV3-2); 15 bases line up with TRBD2. V dropped 2 bases and J dropped 5; count of bases not matched to a gene: 6. Germline V gene lookup returns CDR1 LGHDT and CDR2 YNNKEL (reference sequence). The CDR3 is made up of 17 amino acids.

This clone has just a few counts. The V and J genes are TRBV4-1 and TRBJ1-2, with a possible D match to TRBD1 (5 bases). This CDR3 region has 15 residues. With 0 bases removed from V and 8 bases from J, the gap between germline ends came to 16 bases. Per the germline V gene, CDR1 is MGHRA and CDR2 is YSYEKL. The CDR3 here is CASSQDLLAGRGYTF. Written as DNA, the CDR3 is TGCGCCAGCAGCCAAGATCTCCTAGCGGGGCGGGGCTACACCTTC.

This clone has only one observation. The chain links TRBV28 to TRBJ2-7; 7 nucleotides match TRBD2. CDR3 length equals 13 residues. Germline V CDR1 and CDR2: MDHEN, SYDVKM. The trim removed 5 bases at V and 9 bases at J, leaving 10 bases unmatched. For the CDR3, the DNA is TGTGCCAGCAGTCGATACACTAGCGACGCGCAGTACTTC. As protein: CASSRYTSDAQYF.

This chain uses TRBV28 with TRBJ1-5; 8 positions match TRBD1. Germline loops: CDR1 MDHEN, CDR2 SYDVKM. The V gene end was trimmed by 6 bases and the J gene end by 3 bases; junction bases not matched to a gene: 7. The length of the CDR3 is 15 residues. CDR3 sequence: CASRTDRGVNQPQHF. The DNA of the CDR3 is TGTGCCAGCAGGACTGACAGGGGCGTCAATCAGCCCCAGCATTTT. The full variable domain, rest sourced from reference TRBV28 and TRBJ1-5, is DVKVTQSSRYLVKRTGEKVFLECVQDMDHENMFWYRQDPGLGLRLIYFSYDVKMKEKGDIPEGYSVSREKKERFSLILESASTNQTSMYLCASRTDRGVNQPQHFGDGTRLSIL.

The V gene is TRBV18, the J gene TRBJ1-1; D is perhaps TRBD1 (5 bases). Germline V gene data show CDR1 as KGHSH and CDR2 as LQKENI. Trimming cost V 8 bases and J 2 bases, with 12 bases left between them. This CDR3 contains 13 residues. CDR3 DNA: TGTGCCAGCAAGGGGCAGGGAAACACTGAAGCTTTCTTT. This translates into CASKGQGNTEAFF. The whole variable domain, remainder taken from reference TRBV18 and TRBJ1-1, is NAGVMQNPRHLVRRRGQEARLRCSPMKGHSHVYWYRQLPEEGLKFMVYLQKENIIDESGMPKERFSAEFPKEGPSILRIQQVVRGDSAAYFCASKGQGNTEAFFGQGTRLTVV.

This chain uses TRBV2 with TRBJ2-1; a possible D gene is TRBD2 (5 bases). Per germline, CDR1 SNHLY and CDR2 FYNNEI. V was shortened by 8 bases and J by 1 base, with 12 bases between the two germline ends. The CDR3 is made up of 14 amino acids. CDR3 loop: CASVPGISYNEQFF. CDR3 nucleotides: TGTGCCAGCGTACCGGGGATTTCCTACAATGAGCAGTTCTTC. Full variable domain (remainder filled in from reference TRBV2 and TRBJ2-1): EPEVTQTPSHQVTQMGQEVILRCVPISNHLYFYWYRQILGQKVEFLVSFYNNEISEKSEIFDDQFSVERPDGSNFTLKIRSTKLEDSAMYFCASVPGISYNEQFFGPGTRLTVL.

The chain is built from TRBV29-1 and TRBJ2-1; 8 positions agree with TRBD1. J lost 12 bases, V lost 0 bases, and 4 bases had no gene match. From germline, CDR1 is SQVTM and CDR2 ANQGSEA. CDR3 length equals 12 residues. The DNA for the CDR3 is TGCAGCGTTGAAGAACCCGGGACAGGGCAGTTCTTC. It translates to CSVEEPGTGQFF.